This TCR beta chain stems from a study of OX40 agonist ivuxolimab in advanced cancers. Overall study results and limits: CD8+ T cells showed, on average, more clonal expansion than CD4+ cells. CD4+ and CD8+ blood T cells expanded clonally by week 6 at 0.1 to 3.0 mg/kg.

The CDR3 sequence is 15 residues long. Germline assignment: CDR1 MNHNS and CDR2 SASEGT. The V end lost 3 bases, the J end lost 1 base, and 12 bases lay between the germline ends. About this clone: The antigen remains undetermined.

TCRdb's table, derived via immunoSEQ multiplex PCR, lists solely in-frame clones and lacks some. Of fewer than 55,000 clones listed, around 91% are singletons. The starting material was CD4+ or CD8+ T cells sorted from blood, obtained in a trial of the OX40 agonist ivuxolimab. The sequence derives from an adult with an advanced solid tumor such as melanoma, head and neck, liver or kidney cancer. The chain employs TRBV6-1 and TRBJ1-1; D unresolved. Here the CDR3 DNA reads TGTGCCAGCAGTGACTCAGCCTCCCAGAACACTGAAGCTTTCTTT. Its protein is CASSDSASQNTEAFF.